This entry lists 11 T cell receptor beta chains sequenced from one sample in a study of blood T cell repertoires in COVID-19. Only in-frame clones appear in the TCRdb table, and some are missing; sequencing was by immunoSEQ multiplex PCR. The top ten clones hold 1.4% of a sample with 430,000 or so clones, about 88% of them seen once. The sequenced sample was PBMCs or T cells enriched from blood (not recorded which). These receptors were obtained from a woman younger than 30 who had been exposed to COVID-19.

The chain recombines TRBV9 with TRBJ2-1; 12 bases line up with TRBD2. The CDR3 is 16 amino acids. V shed 1 base, J shed 10 bases, and the junction held 9 bases outside the gene matches. Germline V gene sequence: CDR1 SGDLS, CDR2 YYNGEE. The DNA for the CDR3 is TGTGCCAGCAGCGTATATCTAGCGGGGGGGCTTAAAGAGCAGTTCTTC. The encoded protein is CASSVYLAGGLKEQFF.

This clone has a single count. The chain carries TRBV5-1 and TRBJ2-3, with D possibly being TRBD1 (5 bases). Germline assignment: CDR1 SGHRS and CDR2 YFSETQ. The CDR3 is 16 residues long. Trimming shortened V by 0 bases and J by 5 bases, and 16 bases separated the two germline ends. CDR3 bases: TGCGCCAGCAGCTTGGATGTGGGGCTGGGTGGAGATACGCAGTATTTT. This codes for CASSLDVGLGGDTQYF.

This clone was observed a handful of times. The chain uses TRBV30 and TRBJ2-3; D is unresolved. Germline V CDR1 and CDR2: GTSNPN, SVGIG (reference sequence). The V gene lost 3 bases and the J gene lost 7 bases, with 11 bases spanning the gap. This CDR3 comprises 12 residues. CDR3 nucleotides: TGTGCCTGGAGCTTTCAGTCGAATACGCAGTATTTT. Translating it yields CAWSFQSNTQYF.

The V and J genes are TRBV18 and TRBJ2-7; weak D call: TRBD2 (6 bases). The CDR3 spans 14 residues. Germline CDR1 KGHSH, CDR2 LQKENI. Trimming cost V 2 bases and J 0 bases, with 8 bases left between them. CDR3 protein: CASSPAGSSYEQYF. The CDR3 bases are TGTGCCAGCTCACCAGCGGGGAGCTCCTACGAGCAGTACTTC.

On this clone: The same CDR3 arises from other DNA sequences in this sample as well. The rearrangement joins TRBV7-9 to TRBJ2-1; the D gene is possibly TRBD1 (7 bases). The germline CDR1 and CDR2 sequences are SEHNR and FQNEAQ (reference sequence). The CDR3 contains 13 residues. V was trimmed by 4 bases and J by 10 bases, leaving 14 bases between them. CDR3: CASSSRQGGEQFF. CDR3 sequence (DNA): TGTGCCAGCAGCTCCCGACAGGGAGGCGAGCAGTTCTTC.

Written as DNA, the CDR3 is TGCAGCGTTGTAAGGGACAGGGGGACCACAGATACGCAGTATTTT. Residues: CSVVRDRGTTDTQYF. V and J are TRBV29-1 and TRBJ2-3; 11 bases match TRBD1. Losses at the gene ends were 4 bases for V and 2 bases for J; bases not matched to a gene: 5. The CDR3 loop spans 15 amino acids. The germline CDR1 and CDR2 sequences are SQVTM and ANQGSEA.

V is TRBV11-2 and J is TRBJ2-1, with 13 bases lining up with TRBD2. Trimming took 2 bases from V and 4 from J; bases not matched to a gene: 11. The CDR3 extends over 19 amino acids. Germline CDR1 reads SGHAT; CDR2 reads FQNNGV. This CDR3 is CASSLRPPGLAGKYNEQFF. CDR3 nucleotides: TGTGCCAGCAGCTTAAGGCCTCCGGGACTAGCGGGAAAGTACAATGAGCAGTTCTTC.

This clone has more than one count but fewer than ten. The V and J genes are TRBV14 and TRBJ1-2; no definite D call. The CDR3 runs to 19 residues. V lost 1 base and J 2 bases, leaving 23 bases between the germline ends. Germline V lookup: CDR1 SGHDN, CDR2 FVKESK. CDR3 in DNA: TGTGCCAGCAGCCAAGGGAGTCGGGAAAGGGCAGGCCGCAACTATGGCTACACCTTC. It encodes CASSQGSRERAGRNYGYTF.

The rearrangement joins TRBV29-1 to TRBJ1-5; tentatively, D is TRBD1 (6 bases). CDR3 length: 14 residues. V was cut by 6 bases and J by 3 bases, with 15 bases left in between. CDR1 and CDR2 from the germline V gene are SQVTM and ANQGSEA. The CDR3 region has the DNA TGCAGCGTGAGGGATGAGGGACACAATCAGCCCCAGCATTTT. Encoded protein: CSVRDEGHNQPQHF.

The chain joins TRBV5-5 to TRBJ1-2; no clear D. Looked up from germline, CDR1 is SGHKS and CDR2 is YYEKEE (reference sequence). The CDR3 runs 13 residues. Between the trimmed V and J ends, which lost 0 bases and 3 bases, there was a span of 6 bases. This chain's CDR3 is CASSLDSYYGYTF. The CDR3 DNA follows: TGTGCCAGCAGCTTGGACTCGTACTATGGCTACACCTTC.

This rearrangement joins TRBV11-3 to TRBJ2-2; 11 bases map to TRBD1. Looked up from germline, CDR1 is SGHNT and CDR2 is YENEEA. This CDR3 has 13 residues. V lost 8 bases to trimming and J lost 6 bases; unmatched junction nucleotides: 2. This chain's CDR3 is CASEDRGPGELFF. DNA for the CDR3: TGTGCCAGCGAGGACAGGGGGCCCGGGGAGCTGTTTTTT.